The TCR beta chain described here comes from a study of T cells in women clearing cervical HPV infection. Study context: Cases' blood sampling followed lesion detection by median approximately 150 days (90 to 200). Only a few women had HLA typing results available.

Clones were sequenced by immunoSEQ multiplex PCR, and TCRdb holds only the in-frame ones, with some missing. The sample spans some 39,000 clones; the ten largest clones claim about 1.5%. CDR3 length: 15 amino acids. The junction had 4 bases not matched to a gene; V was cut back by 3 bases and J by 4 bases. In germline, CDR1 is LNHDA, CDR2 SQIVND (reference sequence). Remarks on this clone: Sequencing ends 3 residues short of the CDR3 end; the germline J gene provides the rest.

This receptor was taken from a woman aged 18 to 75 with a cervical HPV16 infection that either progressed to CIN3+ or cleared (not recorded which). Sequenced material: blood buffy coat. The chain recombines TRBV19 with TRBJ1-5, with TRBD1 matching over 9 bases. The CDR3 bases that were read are TGTGCCAGTAGTATGGCGGGACAGGGAAATCAGCCC. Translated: CASSMAGQGNQP. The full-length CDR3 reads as CASSMAGQGNQPQHF. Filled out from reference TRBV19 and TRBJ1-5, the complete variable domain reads DGGITQSPKYLFRKEGQNVTLSCEQNLNHDAMYWYRQDPGQGLRLIYYSQIVNDFQKGDIAEGYSVSREKKESFPLTVTSAQKNPTAFYLCASSMAGQGNQPQHFGDGTRLSIL.